This TCR beta chain was recorded in a study of blood T cell repertoires in COVID-19. Study context: Researchers got acute and convalescent COVID-19 samples from the United States, Italy and Spain. Sources were T cells, B-cell-depleted T cells, or PBMCs; the material itself was cDNA or gDNA.

Trimming removed 5 bases from V and 2 bases from J, with 5 bases in between. The CDR3 consists of 12 residues. Germline CDR1 is MNHEY and CDR2 is SVGEGT. Under the authors' procedure: Reference gene primer amplification gave estimated nucleated cell counts. Profiling relied on immunoSEQ multiplex PCR, and the TCRdb table lists in-frame clones only, not all of them. For V, J and clone size, that table is used; D and trimming come from the DNA. The data hold fewer than 85,000 clones, with roughly 80% observed a single time. The chain has TRBV6-2 or TRBV6-3 and TRBJ2-3; D is undetermined. The sequenced sample consisted of peripheral blood. The receptor comes from a woman aged 55-69 years with acute or convalescent COVID-19. In nucleotides, the CDR3 is TGTGCCAGCAGTCCCCACACAGATACGCAGTATTTT. Encoded protein: CASSPHTDTQYF.